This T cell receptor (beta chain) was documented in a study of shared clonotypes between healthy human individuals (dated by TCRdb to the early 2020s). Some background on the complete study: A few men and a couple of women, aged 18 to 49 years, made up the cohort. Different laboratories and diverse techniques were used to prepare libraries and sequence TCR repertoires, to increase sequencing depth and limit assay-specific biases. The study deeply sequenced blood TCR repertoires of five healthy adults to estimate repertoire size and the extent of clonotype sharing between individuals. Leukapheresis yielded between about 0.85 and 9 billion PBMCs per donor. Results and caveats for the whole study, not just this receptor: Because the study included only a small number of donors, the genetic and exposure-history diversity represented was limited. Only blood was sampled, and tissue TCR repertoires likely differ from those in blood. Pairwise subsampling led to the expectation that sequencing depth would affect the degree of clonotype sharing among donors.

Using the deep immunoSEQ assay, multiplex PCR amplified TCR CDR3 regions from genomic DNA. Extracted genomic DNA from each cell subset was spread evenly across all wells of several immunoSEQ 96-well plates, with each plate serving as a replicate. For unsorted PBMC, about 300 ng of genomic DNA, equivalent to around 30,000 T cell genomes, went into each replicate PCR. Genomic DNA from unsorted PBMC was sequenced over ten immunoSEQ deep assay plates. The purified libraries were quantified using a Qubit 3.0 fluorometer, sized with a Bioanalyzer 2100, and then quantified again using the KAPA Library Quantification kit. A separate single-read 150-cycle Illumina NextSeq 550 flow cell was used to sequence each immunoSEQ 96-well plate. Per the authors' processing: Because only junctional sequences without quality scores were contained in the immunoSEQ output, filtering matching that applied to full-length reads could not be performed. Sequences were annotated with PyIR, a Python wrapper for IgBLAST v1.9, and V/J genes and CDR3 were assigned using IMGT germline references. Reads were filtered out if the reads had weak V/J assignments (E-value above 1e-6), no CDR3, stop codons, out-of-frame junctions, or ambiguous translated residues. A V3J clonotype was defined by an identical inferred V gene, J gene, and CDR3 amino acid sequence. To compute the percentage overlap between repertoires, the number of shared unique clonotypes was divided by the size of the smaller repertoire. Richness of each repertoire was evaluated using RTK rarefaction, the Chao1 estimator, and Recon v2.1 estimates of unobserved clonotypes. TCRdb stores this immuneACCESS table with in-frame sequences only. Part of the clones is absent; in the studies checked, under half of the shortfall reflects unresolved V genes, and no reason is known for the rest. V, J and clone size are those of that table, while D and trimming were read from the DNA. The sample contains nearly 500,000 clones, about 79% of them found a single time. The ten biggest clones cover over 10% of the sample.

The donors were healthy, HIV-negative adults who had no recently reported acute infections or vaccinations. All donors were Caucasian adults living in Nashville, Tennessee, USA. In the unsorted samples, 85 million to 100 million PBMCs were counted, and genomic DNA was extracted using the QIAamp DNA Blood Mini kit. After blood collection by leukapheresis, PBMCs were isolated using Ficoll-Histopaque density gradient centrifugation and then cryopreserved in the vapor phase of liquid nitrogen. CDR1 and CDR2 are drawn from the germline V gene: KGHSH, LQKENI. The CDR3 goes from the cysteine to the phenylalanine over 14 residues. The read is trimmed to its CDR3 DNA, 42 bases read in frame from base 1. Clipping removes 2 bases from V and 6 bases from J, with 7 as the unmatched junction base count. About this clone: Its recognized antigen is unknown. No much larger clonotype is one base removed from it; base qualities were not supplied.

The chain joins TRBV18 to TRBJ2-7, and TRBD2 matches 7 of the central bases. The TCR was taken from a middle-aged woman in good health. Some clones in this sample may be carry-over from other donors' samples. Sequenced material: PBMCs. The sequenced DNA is TGTGCCAGCTCACCAGAGGGAGGGGATACCGAGCAGTACTTC. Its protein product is CASSPEGGDTEQYF.